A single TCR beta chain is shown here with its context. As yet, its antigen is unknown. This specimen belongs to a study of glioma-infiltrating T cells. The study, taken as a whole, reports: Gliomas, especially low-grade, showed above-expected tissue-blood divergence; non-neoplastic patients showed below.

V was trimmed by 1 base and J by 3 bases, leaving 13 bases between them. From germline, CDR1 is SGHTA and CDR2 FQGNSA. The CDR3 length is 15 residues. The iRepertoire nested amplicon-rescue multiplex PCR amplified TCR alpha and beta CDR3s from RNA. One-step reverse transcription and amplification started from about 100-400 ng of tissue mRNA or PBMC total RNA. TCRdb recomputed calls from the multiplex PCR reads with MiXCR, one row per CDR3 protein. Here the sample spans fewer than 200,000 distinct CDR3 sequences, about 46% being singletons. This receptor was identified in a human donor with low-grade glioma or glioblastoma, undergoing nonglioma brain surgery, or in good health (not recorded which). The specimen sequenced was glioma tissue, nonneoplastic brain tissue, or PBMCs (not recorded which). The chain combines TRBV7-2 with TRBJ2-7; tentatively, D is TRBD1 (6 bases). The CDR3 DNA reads TGTGCCAGCAGCTTAGTTGTAGGACAGTACTACGAGCAGTACTTC. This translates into CASSLVVGQYYEQYF. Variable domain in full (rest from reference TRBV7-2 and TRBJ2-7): GAGVSQSPSNKVTEKGKDVELRCDPISGHTALYWYRQSLGQGLEFLIYFQGNSAPDKSGLPSDRFSAERTGGSVSTLTIQRTQQEDSAVYLCASSLVVGQYYEQYFGPGTRLTVT.